This TCR beta chain appears in the sequencing data of a study of shared clonotypes between healthy human individuals. Turning to the study itself: In total, the donors were a couple of women and a few men aged 18 to 49.

The CDR3 sequence is 18 residues long. Germline values: CDR1 LGHNA, CDR2 YSLEER. Trimming stripped 2 bases from V and 6 bases from J, with 22 bases between. The data were produced by immunoSEQ multiplex PCR, yet TCRdb's version contains in-frame clones alone and is incomplete. The sample contains 1.4 million to 1.5 million clones, roughly 96% of which appear only once. The study's findings and limits: The study found approximately 5% of naive CD4 clonotypes shared across several donors. Among the subsets, naive ones generally showed larger estimated richness than memory ones.

With regard to this clone: What it recognizes is unknown.

J is TRBJ2-2 and V is TRBV4-3; D assignment may be TRBD1 or TRBD2 (5 bases each). Sequencing was carried out using naive CD4+ T cells sorted from blood. The subset denotes: CD45RA+ positively selected. The sequence came from a young man in good health. The chain's CDR3 is CASSQRAGSFRIPGELFF. The CDR3 coding sequence is TGCGCCAGCAGCCAACGGGCAGGGAGTTTTCGCATACCCGGGGAGCTGTTTTTT.